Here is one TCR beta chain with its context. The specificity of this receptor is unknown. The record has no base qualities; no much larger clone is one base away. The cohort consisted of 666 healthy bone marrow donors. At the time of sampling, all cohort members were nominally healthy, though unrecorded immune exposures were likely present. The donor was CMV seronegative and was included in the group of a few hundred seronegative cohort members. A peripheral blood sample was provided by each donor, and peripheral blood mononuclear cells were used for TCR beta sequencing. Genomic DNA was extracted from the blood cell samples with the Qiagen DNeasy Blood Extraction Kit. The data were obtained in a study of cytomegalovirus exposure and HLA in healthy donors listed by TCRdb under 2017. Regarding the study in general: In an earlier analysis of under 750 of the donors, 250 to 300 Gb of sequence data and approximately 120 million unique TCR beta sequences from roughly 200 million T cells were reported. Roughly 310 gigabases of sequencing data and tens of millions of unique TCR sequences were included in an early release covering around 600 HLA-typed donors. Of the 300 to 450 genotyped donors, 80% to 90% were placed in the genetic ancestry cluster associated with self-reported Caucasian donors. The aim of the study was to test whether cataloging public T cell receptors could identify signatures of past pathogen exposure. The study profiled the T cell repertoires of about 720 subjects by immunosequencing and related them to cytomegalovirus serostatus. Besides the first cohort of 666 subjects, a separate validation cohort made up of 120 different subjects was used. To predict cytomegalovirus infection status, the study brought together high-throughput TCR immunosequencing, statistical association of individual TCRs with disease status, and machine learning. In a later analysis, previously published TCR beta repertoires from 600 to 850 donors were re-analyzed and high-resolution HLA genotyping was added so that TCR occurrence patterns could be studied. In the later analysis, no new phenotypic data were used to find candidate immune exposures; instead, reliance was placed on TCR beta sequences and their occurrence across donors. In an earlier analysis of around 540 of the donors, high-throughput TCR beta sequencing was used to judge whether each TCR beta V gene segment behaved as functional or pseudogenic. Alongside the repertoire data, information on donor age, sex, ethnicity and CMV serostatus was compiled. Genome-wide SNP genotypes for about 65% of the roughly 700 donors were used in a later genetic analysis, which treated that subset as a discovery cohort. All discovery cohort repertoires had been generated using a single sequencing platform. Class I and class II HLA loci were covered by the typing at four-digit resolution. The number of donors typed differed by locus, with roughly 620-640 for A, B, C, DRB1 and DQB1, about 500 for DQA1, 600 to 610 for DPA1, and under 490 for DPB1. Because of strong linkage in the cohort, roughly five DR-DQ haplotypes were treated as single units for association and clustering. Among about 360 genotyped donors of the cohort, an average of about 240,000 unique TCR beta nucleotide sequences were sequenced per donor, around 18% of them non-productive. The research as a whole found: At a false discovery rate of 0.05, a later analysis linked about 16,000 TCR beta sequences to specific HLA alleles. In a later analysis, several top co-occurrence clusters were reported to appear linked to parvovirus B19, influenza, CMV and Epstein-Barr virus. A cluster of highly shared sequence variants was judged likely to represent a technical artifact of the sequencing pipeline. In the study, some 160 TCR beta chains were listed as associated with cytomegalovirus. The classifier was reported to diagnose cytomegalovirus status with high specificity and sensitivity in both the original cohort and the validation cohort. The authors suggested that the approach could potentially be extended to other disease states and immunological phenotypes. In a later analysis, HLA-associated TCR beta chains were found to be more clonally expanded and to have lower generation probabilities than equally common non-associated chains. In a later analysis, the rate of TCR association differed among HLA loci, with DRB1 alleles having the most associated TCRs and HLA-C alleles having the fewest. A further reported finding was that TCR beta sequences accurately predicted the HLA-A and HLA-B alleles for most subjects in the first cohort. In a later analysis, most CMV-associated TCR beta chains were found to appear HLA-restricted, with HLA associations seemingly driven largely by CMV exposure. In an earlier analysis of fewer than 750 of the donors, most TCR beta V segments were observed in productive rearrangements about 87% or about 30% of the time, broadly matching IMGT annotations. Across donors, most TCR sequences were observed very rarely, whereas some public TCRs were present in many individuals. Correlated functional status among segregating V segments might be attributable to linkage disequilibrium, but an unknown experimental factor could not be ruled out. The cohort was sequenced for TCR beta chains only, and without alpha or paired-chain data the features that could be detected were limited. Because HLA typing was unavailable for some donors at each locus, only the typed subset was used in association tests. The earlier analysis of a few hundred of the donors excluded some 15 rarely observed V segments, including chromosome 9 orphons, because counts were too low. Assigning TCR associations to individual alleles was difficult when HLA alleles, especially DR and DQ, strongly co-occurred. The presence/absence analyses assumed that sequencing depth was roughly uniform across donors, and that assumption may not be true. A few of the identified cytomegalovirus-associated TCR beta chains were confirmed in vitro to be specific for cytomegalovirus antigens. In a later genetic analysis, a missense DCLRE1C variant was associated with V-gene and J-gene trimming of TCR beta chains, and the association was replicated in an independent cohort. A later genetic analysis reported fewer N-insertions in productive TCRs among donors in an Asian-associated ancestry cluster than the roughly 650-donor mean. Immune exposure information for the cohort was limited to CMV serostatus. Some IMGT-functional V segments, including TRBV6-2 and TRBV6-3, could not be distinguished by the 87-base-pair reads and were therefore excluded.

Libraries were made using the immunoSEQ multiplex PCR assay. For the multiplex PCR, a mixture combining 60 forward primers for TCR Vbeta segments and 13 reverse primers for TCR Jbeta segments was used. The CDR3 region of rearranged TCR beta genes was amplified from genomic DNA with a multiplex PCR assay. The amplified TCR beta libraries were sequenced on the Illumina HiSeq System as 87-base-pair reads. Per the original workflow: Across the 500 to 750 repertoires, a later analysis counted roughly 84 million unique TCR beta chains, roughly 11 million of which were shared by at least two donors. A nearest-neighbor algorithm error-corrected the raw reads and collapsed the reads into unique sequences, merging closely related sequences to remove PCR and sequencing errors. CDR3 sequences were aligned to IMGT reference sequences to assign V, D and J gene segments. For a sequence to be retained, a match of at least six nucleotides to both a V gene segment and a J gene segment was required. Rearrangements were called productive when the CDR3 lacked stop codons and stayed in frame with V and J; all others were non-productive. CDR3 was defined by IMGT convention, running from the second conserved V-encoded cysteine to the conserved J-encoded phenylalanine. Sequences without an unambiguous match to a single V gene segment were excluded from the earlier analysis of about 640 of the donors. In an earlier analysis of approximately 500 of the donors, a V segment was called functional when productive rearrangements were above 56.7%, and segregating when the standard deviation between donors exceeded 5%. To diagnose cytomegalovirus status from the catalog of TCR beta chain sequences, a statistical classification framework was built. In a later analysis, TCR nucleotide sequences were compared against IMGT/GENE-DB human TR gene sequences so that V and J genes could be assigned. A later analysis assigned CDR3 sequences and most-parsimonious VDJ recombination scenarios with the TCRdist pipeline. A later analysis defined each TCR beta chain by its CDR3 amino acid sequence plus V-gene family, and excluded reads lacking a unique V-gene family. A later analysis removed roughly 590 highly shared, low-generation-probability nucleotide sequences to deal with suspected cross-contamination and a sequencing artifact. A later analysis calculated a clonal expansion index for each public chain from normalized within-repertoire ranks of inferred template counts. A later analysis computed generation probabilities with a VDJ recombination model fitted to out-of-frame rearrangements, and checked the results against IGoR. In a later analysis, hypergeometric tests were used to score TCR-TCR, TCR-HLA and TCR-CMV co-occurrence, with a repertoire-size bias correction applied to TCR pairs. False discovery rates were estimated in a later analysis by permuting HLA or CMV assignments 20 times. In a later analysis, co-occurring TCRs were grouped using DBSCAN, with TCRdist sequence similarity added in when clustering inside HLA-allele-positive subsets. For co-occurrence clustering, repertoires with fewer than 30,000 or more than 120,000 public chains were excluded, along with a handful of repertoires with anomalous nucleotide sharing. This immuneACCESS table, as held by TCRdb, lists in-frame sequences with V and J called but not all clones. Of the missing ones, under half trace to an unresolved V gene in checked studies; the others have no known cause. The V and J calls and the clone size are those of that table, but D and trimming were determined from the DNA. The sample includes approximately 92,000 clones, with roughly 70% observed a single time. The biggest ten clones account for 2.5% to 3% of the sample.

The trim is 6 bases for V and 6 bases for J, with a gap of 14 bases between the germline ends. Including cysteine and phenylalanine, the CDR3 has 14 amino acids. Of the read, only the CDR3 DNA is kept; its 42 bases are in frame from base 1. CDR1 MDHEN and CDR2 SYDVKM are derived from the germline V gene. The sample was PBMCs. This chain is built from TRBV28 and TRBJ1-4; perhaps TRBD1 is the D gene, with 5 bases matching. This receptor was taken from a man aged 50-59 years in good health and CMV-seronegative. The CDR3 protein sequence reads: CASRTQGGDEKLFF. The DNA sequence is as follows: TGTGCCAGCAGAACTCAGGGAGGGGATGAAAAACTGTTTTTT.